This T cell receptor beta chain was found in a study of graft-versus-host responses after intestinal transplantation. Across the whole study: Each recipient received anti-thymocyte globulin induction, then tacrolimus and steroids for approximately 3 years.

This CDR3 is 15 amino acids long. Trimming took 4 bases from V and 5 from J; bases not matched to a gene: 8. Per germline, CDR1 MNHEY and CDR2 SVGAGI. The protocol was immunoSEQ multiplex PCR, while the TCRdb copy is restricted to in-frame clones and leaves out a portion. There are approximately 76,000 clones in the sample; over 75% occur only once, and 0.39% lies in the top ten. This clone appeared once. Its specificity is unknown. Notes on the study in general: The study found high graft-versus-host to host-versus-graft clonal ratios in allografts of patients with graft-donor T cell macrochimerism.

This TCR came from a human donor who was the organ donor for an intestinal transplant. This chain joins TRBV6-5 and TRBJ2-1; 7 nucleotides match TRBD1. Sequencing was performed on unstimulated CD4+ T cells sorted from spleen or lymph node cells, taken before transplant. CDR3 in amino acids: CASSFTGDVDNEQFF. The CDR3 bases are TGTGCCAGCAGTTTCACAGGGGACGTAGACAATGAGCAGTTCTTC.